Here is one T cell receptor (beta chain) with its context. Its recognized antigen is unknown. No much larger clone exists at a distance of one base, and base qualities are not known. The collaborating institutions used their own protocols to collect whole blood in K2EDTA tubes. For TCRbeta analysis, collaborators shipped samples as frozen whole blood, isolated PBMCs, or DNA extracted from either of those sample types. The CDR3 contains 14 residues, cysteine and phenylalanine counted. Of all the DNA, just the CDR3 is kept, 42 bases in frame from base 1. Compared with germline, V lacks 4 bases and J lacks 8 bases; bases without a gene match: 5. The germline V gene provides CDR1 SGHRS and CDR2 YFSETQ. These data belong to a study of blood T cell repertoires in COVID-19 (dated by TCRdb to the early 2020s). Describing the broader study: Collaborator samples came from the United States, Italy and Spain and covered acute and convalescent phases of COVID-19. The material from the prospective study consisted of cDNA or gDNA derived from T cells, B-cell-depleted T cells, or PBMCs. The dataset comprised deeply sampled blood TCRbeta repertoires from subjects exposed to, actively infected with, or recovered from COVID-19. A freely available public database, intended as a resource for researchers studying the immune response to SARS-CoV-2, is where the repertoires were released. Samples came from the ongoing ImmuneRACE study (first 160 participants) plus 1,254 subjects from 6 global collaborators. Sample metadata almost always included a de-identified subject ID, COVID-19 status, age in years and sex. HLA class I and class II types, where available, came from metadata supplied by the sample provider rather than from assay-based typing. Study-level results and caveats: The quantity of clinical and demographic metadata differed by source and by participant and was supplied without curation.

The immunoSEQ Assay, a bias-controlled multiplex PCR, was used to amplify TCRbeta CDR3 regions from genomic DNA. The published analysis was carried out like this. Nucleated cell counts per sample were estimated from amplification of reference gene primers within the assay. To quantify the absolute abundance of each unique TCRbeta CDR3 rearrangement, sequence reads were collapsed and filtered. For each sample, productive Simpson clonality was calculated by taking the square root of Simpson's diversity index across productive rearrangements. The clones in this table, taken by TCRdb from immuneACCESS, are in-frame only. Not every clone is retained; where verified, under half of the shortfall comes from an unresolved V gene, and the cause of the rest is unknown. V, J and clone size are taken as reported in that table, and D and trimming were inferred from the DNA itself. This sample holds 310,000 or so clones; about 86% were observed only once. About 1.2% of the sample is in the top ten clones.

Sequencing was carried out using peripheral blood. This TCR derives from a woman aged 45 to 65 with acute or convalescent COVID-19. The V gene is TRBV5-1 and the J gene is TRBJ1-5, and TRBD1 matches 11 of the central bases. The DNA is as follows: TGCGCCAGCAGCCCCGGGACAGGGGGTGAGCCCCAGCATTTT. Its coded protein is CASSPGTGGEPQHF.